The rows below give T cell receptor beta chains drawn from one sample of a study of T cell repertoires in cytomegalovirus infection. TCRdb itself ran the reads through MiXCR, one entry per CDR3 protein. The sample lists around 290,000 distinct CDR3 sequences, 20% to 30% occurring once. The sample taken for sequencing was PBMCs. The receptors were sampled from a human donor in good health (CMV status not recorded). Some clones in this sample may be carry-over from other donors' samples. The CDR3 runs from the conserved cysteine through the conserved F or W. The D gene is left open where the match is weak.

length	V	D	J	CDR3
17	TRBV7-9	TRBD1	TRBJ2-6	CASYPGQVFSGANVLTF
15	TRBV4-3	NA	TRBJ2-7	CASSQDSIPSYEQYF
17	TRBV14	TRBD2	TRBJ2-1	CASSQKGLAGRDNEQFF
13	TRBV20-1	NA	TRBJ1-5	CSAKPWGNQPQHF
16	TRBV7-9	TRBD1	TRBJ1-3	CASSLVDRGYGNTIYF
15	TRBV6-5	NA	TRBJ1-6	CASSRGMIGNSPLHF
16	TRBV7-9	NA	TRBJ2-1	CASSLFRLGAYNEQFF
13	TRBV7-2	NA	TRBJ1-5	CASSFNQGEPQHF
14	TRBV11-2	NA	TRBJ2-5	CASSPRLKQETQYF
12	TRBV28	NA	TRBJ1-2	CASQRARYGYTF
14	TRBV6-2/TRBV6-3	NA	TRBJ1-2	CASSYTTETYGYTF
14	TRBV6-2/TRBV6-3	TRBD1	TRBJ2-7	CASSQRTGAYEQYF
14	TRBV28	TRBD2	TRBJ2-7	CASNGAGGSYEQYF
15	TRBV5-1	NA	TRBJ2-2	CASSLNFVVRRELFF
13	TRBV12-3/TRBV12-4	NA	TRBJ1-1	CASIREETLGAFF
14	TRBV6-2/TRBV6-3	TRBD2	TRBJ2-7	CASSQTSRSGEQYF
16	TRBV24-1	TRBD1	TRBJ1-5	CATSDLRDRGYQPQHF
15	TRBV7-3	TRBD2	TRBJ2-3	CASSRGRTSVGTQYF
14	TRBV28	NA	TRBJ1-4	CASSFRATNEKLFF
14	TRBV14	NA	TRBJ2-2	CASSRSRIAGELFF
14	TRBV7-2	NA	TRBJ2-7	CASSSVPDSYEQYF
12	TRBV12-3/TRBV12-4	NA	TRBJ2-1	CASTAHNNEQFF
14	TRBV19	NA	TRBJ1-1	CASRILRGDPEAFF
16	TRBV7-2	NA	TRBJ1-2	CASSLALTGTSYGYTF
15	TRBV11-3	TRBD2	TRBJ2-1	CASSLGTIAYNEQFF
15	TRBV11-2	NA	TRBJ1-6	CASSLAGVDNSPLHF
18	TRBV29-1	NA	TRBJ2-1	CSVQGSRRGGSFANEQFF
12	TRBV2	TRBD2	TRBJ2-1	CASRERGARLFF
16	TRBV6-1	TRBD1	TRBJ2-3	CASSERGQGSADTQYF
16	TRBV28	NA	TRBJ1-3	CASSFPQGLGGNTIYF
16	TRBV5-4	NA	TRBJ2-1	CASSLWGGRLENEQFF
13	TRBV2	NA	TRBJ2-2	CASSRIPTGELFF
16	TRBV28	NA	TRBJ2-3	CASSGRSWSEADTQYF
13	TRBV29-1	TRBD1	TRBJ2-7	CSAQTGGSYEQYF